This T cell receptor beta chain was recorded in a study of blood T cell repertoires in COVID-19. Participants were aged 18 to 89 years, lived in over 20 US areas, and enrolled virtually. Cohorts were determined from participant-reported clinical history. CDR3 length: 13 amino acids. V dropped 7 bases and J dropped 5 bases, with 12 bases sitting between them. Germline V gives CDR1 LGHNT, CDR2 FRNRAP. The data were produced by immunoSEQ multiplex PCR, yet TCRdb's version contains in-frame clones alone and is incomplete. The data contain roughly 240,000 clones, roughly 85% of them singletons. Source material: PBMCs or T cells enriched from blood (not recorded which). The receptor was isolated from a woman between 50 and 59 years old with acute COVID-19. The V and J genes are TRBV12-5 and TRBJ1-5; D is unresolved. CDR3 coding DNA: TGTGCTAGTGCCGTCGACACTTATCAGCCCCAGCATTTT. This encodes CASAVDTYQPQHF. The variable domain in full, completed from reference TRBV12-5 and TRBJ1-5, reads DARVTQTPRHKVTEMGQEVTMRCQPILGHNTVFWYRQTMMQGLELLAYFRNRAPLDDSGMPKDRFSAEMPDATLATLKIQPSEPRDSAVYFCASAVDTYQPQHFGDGTRLSIL.